This T cell receptor (beta chain) was observed in a study of CD8+ T cells in alopecia areata. A note on this clone: Its antigen is undetermined.

Treatment of the sample: oral pan-JAK inhibitor, 5-10 mg twice daily. Study outcomes and limitations: Whereas mice showed it more clearly, TCR sharing across patients was murkier, possibly because of HLA.

cDNA prepared by RNA extraction and subsequent reverse transcription served as the template for sequencing. Measured with immunoSEQ multiplex PCR; TCRdb has only the in-frame clones, and not every one. The sample contains about 210,000 clones, about 58% of which appear only once. This specimen consisted of CD4+ T cells sorted from blood, obtained at week 4, from a patient treated with tofacitinib. The receptor was isolated from a human donor with alopecia areata.

The CDR3 coding sequence is TGTGCTAGCGAGTCCTCAGAGACCCAGTACTTC. Protein product: CASESSETQYF. The chain employs TRBV12-5 and TRBJ2-5; D remains unclear. Germline V gene data show CDR1 as LGHNT and CDR2 as FRNRAP. The CDR3 sequence is 11 residues long. V lost 9 bases and J lost 4, with 9 bases in between.